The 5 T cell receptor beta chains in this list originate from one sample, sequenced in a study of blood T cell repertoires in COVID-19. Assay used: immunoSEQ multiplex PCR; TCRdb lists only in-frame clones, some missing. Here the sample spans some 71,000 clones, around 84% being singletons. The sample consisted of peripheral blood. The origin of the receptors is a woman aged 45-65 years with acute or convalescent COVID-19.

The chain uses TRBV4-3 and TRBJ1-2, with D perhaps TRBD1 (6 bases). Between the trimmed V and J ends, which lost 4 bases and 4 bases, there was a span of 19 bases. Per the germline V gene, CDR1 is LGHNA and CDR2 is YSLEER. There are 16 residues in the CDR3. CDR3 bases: TGCGCCAGCAGCCGCACGCAGGGGTCCCCTATCTATGGCTACACCTTC. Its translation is CASSRTQGSPIYGYTF.

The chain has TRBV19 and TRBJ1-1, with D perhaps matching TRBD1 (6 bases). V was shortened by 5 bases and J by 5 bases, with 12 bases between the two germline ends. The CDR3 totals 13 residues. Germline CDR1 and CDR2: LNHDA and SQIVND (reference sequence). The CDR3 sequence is CASSVTTGTEAFF. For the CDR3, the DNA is TGTGCCAGTAGTGTAACCACAGGGACTGAAGCTTTCTTT.

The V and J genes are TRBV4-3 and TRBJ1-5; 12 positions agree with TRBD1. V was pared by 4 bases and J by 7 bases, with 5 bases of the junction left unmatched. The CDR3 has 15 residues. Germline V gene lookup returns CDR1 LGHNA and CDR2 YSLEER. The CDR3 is CASSPGQGASQPQHF. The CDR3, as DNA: TGCGCCAGCAGCCCGGGACAGGGGGCCTCGCAGCCCCAGCATTTT.

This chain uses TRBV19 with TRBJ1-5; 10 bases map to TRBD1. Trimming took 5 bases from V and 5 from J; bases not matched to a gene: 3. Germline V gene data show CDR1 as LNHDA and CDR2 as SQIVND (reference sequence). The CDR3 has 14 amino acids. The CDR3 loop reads CASSPGQGYQPQHF. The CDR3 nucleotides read TGTGCCAGTAGTCCGGGACAGGGGTATCAGCCCCAGCATTTT.

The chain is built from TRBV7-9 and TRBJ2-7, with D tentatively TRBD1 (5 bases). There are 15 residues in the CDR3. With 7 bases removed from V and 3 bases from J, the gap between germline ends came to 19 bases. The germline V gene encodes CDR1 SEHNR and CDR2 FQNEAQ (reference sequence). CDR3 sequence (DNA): TGTGCCAGCACCCCCCTTAGGCAGGGCATCTACGAGCAGTACTTC. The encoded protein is CASTPLRQGIYEQYF. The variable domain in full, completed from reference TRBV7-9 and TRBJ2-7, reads DTGVSQNPRHKITKRGQNVTFRCDPISEHNRLYWYRQTLGQGPEFLTYFQNEAQLEKSRLLSDRFSAERPKGSFSTLEIQRTEQGDSAMYLCASTPLRQGIYEQYFGPGTRLTVT.